This T cell receptor (beta chain) was obtained from a study of T cell repertoires in cytomegalovirus infection. Study-level information: Public TCR beta signature analysis indicated the presence of both CMV infection and matching HLA type.

TCRdb reprocessed the reads with MiXCR, giving one entry per CDR3 protein. This table holds under 800,000 distinct CDR3 sequences, 24% found once. The sample holds many counts of this clonotype. Its specificity is not known. Germline lookup yields CDR1 SGHTA and CDR2 FQGTGA. J was trimmed by 7 bases and V by 3 bases; bases with no gene match: 7. This CDR3 has 16 amino acids. Broader study findings: Adding up the frequency of public TCR beta families identified people who carried CMV plus the relevant HLA. The ex vivo response showed dominance by HLA-C-restricted CMV-specific TCR beta clonotypes.

This chain uses TRBV7-3 with TRBJ2-1; TRBD1 aligns across 12 bases. Sequencing input: CD8+ T cells from PBMCs. This sequence originates from a human donor in good health (CMV status not recorded). Some clones in this sample may be carry-over from other donors' samples. The CDR3 coding sequence is TGTGCCAGCAGCTTTCCCGGGACAGGGGGCGAAAATGAGCAGTTCTTC. It codes for CASSFPGTGGENEQFF. Full variable domain (rest looked up from reference TRBV7-3 and TRBJ2-1): GAGVSQTPSNKVTEKGKYVELRCDPISGHTALYWYRQSLGQGPEFLIYFQGTGAADDSGLPNDRFFAVRPEGSVSTLKIQRTERGDSAVYLCASSFPGTGGENEQFFGPGTRLTVL.